This TCR beta chain derives from a study of blood T cell repertoires in COVID-19. The CDR3 has 15 residues. In germline, CDR1 is MNHNS, CDR2 SASEGT. V lost 2 bases and J lost 4; bases outside the gene matches: 7. Profiled with immunoSEQ multiplex PCR; TCRdb holds only in-frame clones, not every one. The sample lists approximately 200,000 clones; around 90% were seen once. Material: PBMCs or T cells enriched from blood (not recorded which). J is TRBJ1-1 and V is TRBV6-1, with 7 bases lining up with TRBD1. The receptor was derived from a young man who had recovered from COVID-19. DNA of the CDR3: TGTGCCAGCAGTGAAAGGCCGGGACAGCCCACTGAAGCTTTCTTT. Translating it yields CASSERPGQPTEAFF.